This TCR beta chain was obtained from a study of T cell responses to AZD1222 COVID-19 vaccine. A note on this clone: Its cognate antigen is unknown.

Points from the study as a whole: The repertoires were collected only after the peak T cell response. Donors in the cohort were predominantly white British and more often female, and clonal diversity was possibly underestimated. Nearly half of spike-specific TCRs reportedly go after variant regions that carry no mutations.

Data came from immunoSEQ multiplex PCR; TCRdb stores just in-frame clones and leaves some out. The sample shows about 120,000 clones, around 87% of them seen only once. Researchers grouped second doses given at about 4 or about 12 weeks into one pool. The origin of this receptor is an adult who received the AZD1222 COVID-19 vaccine. This material consisted of peripheral blood, taken 28 days after the second AZD1222 dose.

CDR3 loop: CASSQDVAGKDTQYF. Here the CDR3 DNA reads TGTGCCAGCAGCCAAGATGTCGCAGGGAAAGATACGCAGTATTTT. The chain is built from TRBV4-2 and TRBJ2-3, with D possibly being TRBD1 (5 bases). Per the germline V gene, CDR1 is LGHNA and CDR2 is YNFKEQ. This CDR3 has 15 residues. V dropped 0 bases and J dropped 5 bases, with 12 bases sitting between them.